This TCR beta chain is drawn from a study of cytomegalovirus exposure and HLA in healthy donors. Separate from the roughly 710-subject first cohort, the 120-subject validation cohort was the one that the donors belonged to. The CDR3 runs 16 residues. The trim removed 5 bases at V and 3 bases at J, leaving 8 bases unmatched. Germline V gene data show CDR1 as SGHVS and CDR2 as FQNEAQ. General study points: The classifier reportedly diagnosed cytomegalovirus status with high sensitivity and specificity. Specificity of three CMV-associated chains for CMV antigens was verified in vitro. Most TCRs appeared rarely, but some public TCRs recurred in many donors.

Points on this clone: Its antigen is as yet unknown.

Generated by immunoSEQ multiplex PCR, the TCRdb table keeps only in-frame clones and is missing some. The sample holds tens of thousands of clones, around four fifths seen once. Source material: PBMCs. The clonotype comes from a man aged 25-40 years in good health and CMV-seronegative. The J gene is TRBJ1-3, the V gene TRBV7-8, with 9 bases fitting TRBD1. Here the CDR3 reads CASSPTGGAGGNTIYF. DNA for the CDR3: TGTGCCAGCAGCCCTACAGGGGGCGCGGGTGGAAACACCATATATTTT.